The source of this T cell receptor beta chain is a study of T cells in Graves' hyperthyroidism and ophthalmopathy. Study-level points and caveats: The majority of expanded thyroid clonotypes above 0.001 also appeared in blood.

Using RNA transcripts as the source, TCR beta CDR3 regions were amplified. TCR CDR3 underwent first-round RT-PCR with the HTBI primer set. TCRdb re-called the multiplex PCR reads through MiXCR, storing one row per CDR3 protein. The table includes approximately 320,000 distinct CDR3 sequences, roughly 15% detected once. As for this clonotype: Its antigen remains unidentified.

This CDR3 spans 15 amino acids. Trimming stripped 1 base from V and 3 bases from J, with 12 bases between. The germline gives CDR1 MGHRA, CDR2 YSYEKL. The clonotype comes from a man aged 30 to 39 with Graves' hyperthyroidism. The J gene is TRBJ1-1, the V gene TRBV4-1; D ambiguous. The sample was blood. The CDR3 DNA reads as TGCGCCAGCAGCCAAGTCTTGGGAGTTCACACTGAAGCTTTCTTT. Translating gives CASSQVLGVHTEAFF.